The T cell receptor beta chain under discussion was sequenced for a study of blood T cell repertoires in COVID-19 (dated by TCRdb to the early 2020s). About the full investigation: The collaborator samples originated in the United States, Italy and Spain and spanned the acute and convalescent phases of COVID-19. The material from the prospective study consisted of cDNA or gDNA derived from T cells, B-cell-depleted T cells, or PBMCs. A freely available public database, intended as a resource for researchers studying the immune response to SARS-CoV-2, is where the repertoires were released. The sample metadata nearly always contained a de-identified subject ID, COVID-19 status, age in years and sex. Where HLA class I and class II types were available, the types were taken from metadata supplied by the sample provider, not from assay-based typing. The samples were drawn from two sources: the first 160 participants of the ongoing ImmuneRACE study, and 1,254 subjects contributed by 6 global collaborators. The dataset comprised deeply sampled blood TCRbeta repertoires from subjects exposed to, actively infected with, or recovered from COVID-19. Study-wide conclusions, independent of this receptor: The quantity of clinical and demographic metadata differed by source and by participant and was supplied without curation.

The immunoSEQ Assay, a bias-controlled multiplex PCR, was used to amplify TCRbeta CDR3 regions from genomic DNA. The published analysis was carried out like this. The number of nucleated cells in each sample was estimated by amplification of reference gene primers within the assay. To quantify the absolute abundance of each unique TCRbeta CDR3 rearrangement, sequence reads were collapsed and filtered. For each sample, productive Simpson clonality was calculated by taking the square root of Simpson's diversity index across productive rearrangements. Drawn from immuneACCESS, this table holds only the in-frame rearrangements with V and J called that TCRdb kept. Clones are partly lost; checked studies trace under half to an unresolved V gene and leave the rest unexplained. V, J and clone size derive from that table, while D and trimming were established from the DNA sequence. In this sample the table shows 100,000 to 150,000 clones, roughly four fifths of which occur a single time. In total, the top ten clones hold 17% of the sample.

At one collaborating source in Seattle, patients were enrolled during active infection and were followed longitudinally through the course of disease. Each collaborating institution followed its own protocols to collect whole blood in K2EDTA tubes. For TCRbeta analysis, collaborators shipped samples as frozen whole blood, isolated PBMCs, or DNA extracted from either of those sample types. The CDR3 sequence holds 13 residues, the cysteine and phenylalanine included. Of the read, only the CDR3 DNA is kept; its 39 bases are in frame from base 1. CDR1 is given as SGHVS and CDR2 as FNYEAQ, both from the germline V gene. The junction shows trimming of 5 bases on V and 10 bases on J, and the gene matches do not reach 6 bases of it. This clone has just a few counts. The antigen it binds to is not known. No base qualities exist here, and no much larger clone lies one base off it.

This TCR was sampled from a man aged 25-40 years with COVID-19, enrolled during active disease. Sequenced material: peripheral blood. Recombination linked TRBV7-6 to TRBJ2-1; 9 central bases correspond to TRBD2. The CDR3 amino acid sequence is: CASSQNSGGEQFF. The DNA sequence follows: TGTGCCAGCAGCCAAAATAGCGGGGGAGAGCAGTTCTTC.